The rows below give T cell receptor beta chains drawn from one sample of a study of T cell repertoires in ileal Crohn's disease. Data came from immunoSEQ multiplex PCR; TCRdb stores just in-frame clones and leaves some out. The table shows about 12,000 clones, with roughly 80% occurring only once. The sample comprised ileal tissue. These receptors all stem from an adult with Crohn's disease. Both conserved end residues are part of each CDR3. The D gene is left open where the match is weak. Only some rows state a clone size, as once, few, many or a class for expanded clones.

d_gene: .; j_gene: TRBJ2-3; abundance: .; v_gene: TRBV11-3; CDR3aa: CASSQLVAGGTDTQYF; CDR3nt: TGTGCCAGCAGCCAACTAGTGGCAGGGGGCACAGATACGCAGTATTTT
d_gene: TRBD2; j_gene: TRBJ2-1; abundance: few; v_gene: TRBV5-8; CDR3aa: CASSLRLAGVREQFF; CDR3nt: TGTGCCAGCAGCTTGCGACTAGCGGGAGTTAGGGAGCAGTTCTTC
d_gene: .; j_gene: TRBJ1-1; abundance: .; v_gene: TRBV14; CDR3aa: CASSQGRQVNTEAFF; CDR3nt: TGTGCCAGCAGCCAAGGCAGACAGGTGAACACTGAAGCTTTCTTT
d_gene: .; j_gene: TRBJ1-1; abundance: .; v_gene: TRBV5-1; CDR3aa: CASSSGQPNTEAFF; CDR3nt: TGCGCCAGCAGCTCCGGACAGCCTAACACTGAAGCTTTCTTT
d_gene: .; j_gene: TRBJ2-7; abundance: .; v_gene: TRBV7-2; CDR3aa: CASSHYDREQYF; CDR3nt: TGTGCCAGCAGCCACTACGACAGGGAGCAGTACTTC
d_gene: TRBD2; j_gene: TRBJ2-2; abundance: few; v_gene: TRBV18; CDR3aa: CASFGLAGRTGELFF; CDR3nt: TGTGCCAGCTTTGGACTAGCGGGGAGGACCGGGGAGCTGTTTTTT
d_gene: TRBD2; j_gene: TRBJ2-7; abundance: once; v_gene: TRBV7-8; CDR3aa: CASSAGGAVSYEQYF; CDR3nt: TGTGCCAGCAGCGCCGGGGGGGCCGTGTCCTACGAGCAGTACTTC
d_gene: .; j_gene: TRBJ1-5; abundance: .; v_gene: TRBV15; CDR3aa: CATSRRGAGGQPQHF; CDR3nt: TGTGCCACCAGCAGGAGGGGAGCCGGGGGACAGCCCCAGCATTTT
d_gene: TRBD1; j_gene: TRBJ1-2; abundance: once; v_gene: TRBV27; CDR3aa: CASRGLQGNYGYTF; CDR3nt: TGTGCCAGCAGAGGCCTACAGGGGAACTATGGCTACACCTTC
d_gene: .; j_gene: TRBJ2-7; abundance: once; v_gene: TRBV2; CDR3aa: CASSEIRGESGEQYF; CDR3nt: TGTGCCAGCAGTGAAATCAGGGGCGAGTCGGGAGAGCAGTACTTC
d_gene: TRBD1; j_gene: TRBJ2-5; abundance: .; v_gene: TRBV10-1; CDR3aa: CASSEDREETQYF; CDR3nt: TGCGCCAGCAGTGAAGACAGGGAAGAGACCCAGTACTTC
d_gene: TRBD1; j_gene: TRBJ1-4; abundance: .; v_gene: TRBV5-6; CDR3aa: CASIRGQGDEKLFF; CDR3nt: TGTGCCAGCATAAGGGGACAGGGTGATGAAAAACTGTTTTTT
d_gene: TRBD1; j_gene: TRBJ2-7; abundance: once; v_gene: TRBV2; CDR3aa: CASNRRGHSYEQYF; CDR3nt: TGTGCCAGCAATCGAAGGGGGCACTCCTACGAGCAGTACTTC
d_gene: .; j_gene: TRBJ2-7; abundance: .; v_gene: TRBV6-1; CDR3aa: CASSEMGQGLYGQYF; CDR3nt: TGTGCCAGCAGTGAAATGGGGCAGGGTCTTTACGGGCAGTACTTC
d_gene: .; j_gene: TRBJ2-6; abundance: .; v_gene: TRBV10-3; CDR3aa: CAISESVEGLTSGANVLTF; CDR3nt: TGTGCCATCAGTGAGTCGGTGGAGGGGTTAACTTCTGGGGCCAACGTCCTGACTTTC
d_gene: .; j_gene: TRBJ1-2; abundance: .; v_gene: TRBV19; CDR3aa: CASITTGKTYGYTF; CDR3nt: TGTGCCAGTATTACAACAGGGAAAACTTATGGCTACACCTTC
d_gene: TRBD2; j_gene: TRBJ2-1; abundance: .; v_gene: TRBV9; CDR3aa: CASSATSGEYNEQFF; CDR3nt: TGTGCCAGCAGCGCTACTAGCGGGGAATACAATGAGCAGTTCTTC